This TCR beta chain was captured by sequencing in a study of resident and recirculating memory T cells in vitiligo. Study as a whole: Epidermis came from shave biopsies of lesional and nonlesional sites, plus PBMCs.

Some clones are missing from TCRdb's copy, which holds only in-frame ones; the method was immunoSEQ multiplex PCR. Of tens of thousands of clones in the sample, roughly 90% were seen once. General study findings and limits: Vitiligo lesions lacked a unique dominant clone, and clonality varied.

Patients' lesions had not changed for the previous 6 months. No patient showed confetti depigmentation, a clinical sign of active disease. V lost 4 bases to trimming and J lost 9 bases; unmatched junction nucleotides: 12. The length of the CDR3 is 14 residues. Per the germline V gene, CDR1 is MDHEN and CDR2 is SYDVKM. As to this clone: Antigen unknown.

The source is a male donor with vitiligo. The chain recombines TRBV28 with TRBJ2-7, with 7 positions matching TRBD2. Input material: blood. CDR3 protein: CASSSLGGSKGQYF. CDR3 in DNA: TGTGCCAGCAGTTCCCTCGGGGGGTCCAAAGGGCAGTACTTC.